The 30 T cell receptor beta chains presented below share a single source sample, sequenced in a study of T cell responses to AZD1222 COVID-19 vaccine. The assay was immunoSEQ multiplex PCR, and TCRdb's table has in-frame clones only and misses some. The sample has 140,000 or so clones, just under 95% seen once. Sequenced here: peripheral blood, sampled after recovery from COVID-19. Receptor source: an adult who had recovered from COVID-19.

The chain has TRBV29-1 and TRBJ2-7; no firm D call. This CDR3 is 13 amino acids long. Germline CDR1 is SQVTM and CDR2 is ANQGSEA. The ends were cut back, 5 bases at V and 0 bases at J, with 11 bases in the middle. The CDR3 DNA reads TGCAGCGTTATTCCCCAGCACTCCTACGAGCAGTACTTC. It encodes CSVIPQHSYEQYF.

This chain joins TRBV28 and TRBJ2-1; D is uncertain. The germline gives CDR1 MDHEN, CDR2 SYDVKM. V shed 3 bases and J shed 2 bases, with 8 bases lying between them. CDR3 length equals 14 residues. The CDR3 DNA sequence: TGTGCCAGCAGTTTCCTAGGTACCTACAATGAGCAGTTCTTC. This translates into CASSFLGTYNEQFF.

Only one count was recorded for this clone. The chain carries TRBV6-5 and TRBJ1-1; D is uncertain. Germline V CDR1 and CDR2: MNHEY, SVGAGI. The length of the CDR3 is 13 residues. The ends were cut back, 6 bases at V and 1 base at J, with 9 bases in the middle. The CDR3 reads CASRDTKNTEAFF. In nucleotides, the CDR3 is TGTGCCAGCAGAGACACTAAGAACACTGAAGCTTTCTTT.

The chain links TRBV30 to TRBJ2-3; D uncertain. Trimming took 3 bases from V and 3 from J, leaving 10 bases between them. The CDR3 runs to 13 residues. The V gene's germline CDR1 is GTSNPN and CDR2 SVGIG (reference sequence). The CDR3 region is CAWRTLGTDTQYF. The CDR3 DNA reads as TGTGCCTGGAGGACTTTGGGGACAGATACGCAGTATTTT.

The CDR3 coding sequence is TGTGCCAGCAAATCCCCCGGGAGCACCGGGGAGCTGTTTTTT. Residues: CASKSPGSTGELFF. The V gene is TRBV28, the J gene TRBJ2-2; a weak D match, TRBD2 (6 bases). The CDR3 totals 14 residues. V was pared by 7 bases and J by 4 bases, with 13 bases between. Germline CDR1 MDHEN, CDR2 SYDVKM.

The V and J genes are TRBV11-2 and TRBJ2-7; D is possibly TRBD1 (5 bases). The V gene lost 1 base and the J gene lost 2 bases, with 9 bases spanning the gap. CDR1 is SGHAT, CDR2 FQNNGV, per germline. The CDR3 covers 14 residues. The CDR3 coding sequence is TGTGCCAGCAGCTTAGTTAGGGGTGCCTACGAGCAGTACTTC. Translated: CASSLVRGAYEQYF.

The chain employs TRBV12-3 or TRBV12-4 and TRBJ1-4; D ambiguous. The CDR3 spans 11 residues. Trimming removed 4 bases from V and 7 bases from J, with 4 bases in between. CDR3 DNA: TGTGCCAGCAGTTGGGGTGAAAAACTGTTTTTT. It codes for CASSWGEKLFF.

The chain links TRBV11-2 to TRBJ1-3, with 7 bases aligning to TRBD1. Germline CDR1 and CDR2: SGHAT and FQNNGV. V trimming: 4 bases; J trimming: 7 bases; junction bases outside the gene matches: 10. The CDR3 contains 15 residues. The CDR3 nucleotides are TGTGCCAGCAGCTCCGGACAGGTCGGACGTAACACCATATATTTT. The encoded protein is CASSSGQVGRNTIYF.

The chain has TRBV3-1 (or the pseudogene TRBV3-2) and TRBJ2-7, with TRBD2 matching 8 bases. CDR3 length: 14 amino acids. In germline, CDR1 is LGHDT, CDR2 YNNKEL (reference sequence). The J segment lost 6 bases and the V segment lost 4 bases, leaving 8 bases of the junction unmatched. CDR3 amino acids: CASSPGGARFEQYF. CDR3 in DNA: TGTGCCAGCAGCCCCGGGGGGGCTCGTTTCGAGCAGTACTTC.

The gene calls are TRBV2 and TRBJ2-6, with no clear D. Deletions cut 3 bases from V and 2 bases from J, with 8 bases between. CDR3 length: 15 residues. Germline V gene lookup returns CDR1 SNHLY and CDR2 FYNNEI. The CDR3 sequence: CASSEMGTGANVLTF. The CDR3 DNA reads as TGTGCCAGCAGTGAGATGGGGACTGGGGCCAACGTCCTGACTTTC. Based on the CDR3 plus reference TRBV2 and TRBJ2-6, the full variable domain is EPEVTQTPSHQVTQMGQEVILRCVPISNHLYFYWYRQILGQKVEFLVSFYNNEISEKSEIFDDQFSVERPDGSNFTLKIRSTKLEDSAMYFCASSEMGTGANVLTFGAGSRLTVL.

This chain links TRBV5-5 with TRBJ2-2; maybe TRBD1 (5 bases). Germline CDR1 is SGHKS and CDR2 is YYEKEE (reference sequence). CDR3 length: 13 amino acids. V lost 1 base and J 6 bases, leaving 7 bases between the germline ends. The CDR3 nucleotides read TGTGCCAGCAGCTTGTGGGGCCCCGGGGAGCTGTTTTTT. It specifies CASSLWGPGELFF.

The chain is built from TRBV9 and TRBJ2-7, with 10 bases that match TRBD2. CDR3 length equals 14 residues. The ends lost 3 bases at V and 3 bases at J; junction bases unmatched: 3. CDR1 is SGDLS, CDR2 YYNGEE, per germline. This chain's CDR3 is CASSGSSGSYEQYF. DNA of the CDR3: TGTGCCAGCAGCGGATCTAGCGGGAGCTACGAGCAGTACTTC. The variable domain in full, completed from reference TRBV9 and TRBJ2-7, reads DSGVTQTPKHLITATGQRVTLRCSPRSGDLSVYWYQQSLDQGLQFLIQYYNGEERAKGNILERFSAQQFPDLHSELNLSSLELGDSALYFCASSGSSGSYEQYFGPGTRLTVT.

The chain joins TRBV6-5 to TRBJ2-7; 10 nucleotides align to TRBD1. Germline V gene data show CDR1 as MNHEY and CDR2 as SVGAGI. This CDR3 comprises 13 residues. J was trimmed by 6 bases and V by 4 bases; bases with no gene match: 3. Here the CDR3 reads CASSFRQGAEQYF. CDR3 in DNA: TGTGCCAGCAGTTTTCGACAGGGGGCCGAGCAGTACTTC.

A few counts support this clone. The CDR3 loop is CASSPPQSPSPDGYTF. Here the CDR3 DNA reads TGTGCCAGCTCACCACCTCAGAGTCCCAGCCCCGATGGCTACACCTTC. The rearrangement joins TRBV18 to TRBJ1-2; D not certain. Germline V gives CDR1 KGHSH, CDR2 LQKENI. Trimming shortened V by 0 bases and J by 6 bases, and 17 bases separated the two germline ends. This CDR3 contains 16 residues.

The rearrangement uses TRBV11-3 and TRBJ1-5; D unresolved. The V gene's germline CDR1 is SGHNT and CDR2 YENEEA. The CDR3 loop spans 16 amino acids. The germline V and J ends were trimmed by 5 bases and 0 bases, with 14 bases remaining between them. This CDR3 is CASSPTGENSNQPQHF. CDR3 DNA: TGTGCCAGCAGCCCGACCGGGGAAAATAGCAATCAGCCCCAGCATTTT. Together with reference TRBV11-3 and TRBJ1-5, the CDR3 gives the full variable domain: EAGVVQSPRYKIIEKKQPVAFWCNPISGHNTLYWYLQNLGQGPELLIRYENEEAVDDSQLPKDRFSAERLKGVDSTLKIQPAELGDSAVYLCASSPTGENSNQPQHFGDGTRLSIL.

This clone was found once. V usage is TRBV5-1 and J usage is TRBJ2-5, with TRBD2 matching over 11 bases. This CDR3 is 15 amino acids long. The germline V gene has CDR1 SGHRS and CDR2 YFSETQ. J lost 3 bases, V lost 2 bases, and 3 bases had no gene match. The CDR3 loop reads CASSFGTSGEETQYF. The CDR3 coding sequence is TGCGCCAGCAGCTTCGGGACTAGCGGTGAAGAGACCCAGTACTTC.

The gene calls are TRBV6-5 and TRBJ2-7; tentative D call: TRBD1 (5 bases). This CDR3 spans 15 amino acids. Trimming left V 6 bases short and J 0 bases short, with 15 bases between. Germline V gene sequence: CDR1 MNHEY, CDR2 SVGAGI. CDR3 nucleotides: TGTGCCAGCAGGGCTGGACACCTGAGCTCCTACGAGCAGTACTTC. Protein product: CASRAGHLSSYEQYF.

CDR3 residues: CSVRGGTGPYEQYF. In DNA, the CDR3 is TGCAGCGTGAGAGGCGGGACAGGGCCCTACGAGCAGTACTTC. This chain connects TRBV29-1 to TRBJ2-7, with 9 bases fitting TRBD1. The J segment lost 2 bases and the V segment lost 6 bases, leaving 8 bases of the junction unmatched. CDR3 length: 14 residues. CDR1 is SQVTM and CDR2 is ANQGSEA in the germline V gene.

The count of this clone is one. The chain carries TRBV28 and TRBJ2-5, with 12 bases identical to TRBD2. CDR1 is MDHEN and CDR2 is SYDVKM in the germline V gene. The CDR3 runs 16 residues. Trimming removed 6 bases from V and 2 bases from J; junction bases left unmatched: 7. For the CDR3, the DNA is TGTGCCAGCAGCGACCGAGGACTAGCGGGACAAGAGACCCAGTACTTC. Amino acid sequence: CASSDRGLAGQETQYF.

J is TRBJ1-2 and V is TRBV5-1, with D tentatively TRBD1 (6 bases). The CDR3 is 14 residues long. Per the germline V gene, CDR1 is SGHRS and CDR2 is YFSETQ. The V gene lost 1 base and the J gene lost 7 bases, with 14 bases spanning the gap. As DNA, the CDR3 is TGCGCCAGCAGCTTGCTGGGGGCAGGGCCTGGCTACACCTTC. It codes for CASSLLGAGPGYTF.

V is TRBV18 and J is TRBJ1-1; D perhaps matches TRBD1 (6 bases). The CDR3 has 15 amino acids. Germline loops: CDR1 KGHSH, CDR2 LQKENI. The V and J ends lost 2 bases and 2 bases respectively, with 12 bases between them. The CDR3 DNA reads TGTGCCAGCTCACCAGACGACAGGCCAAACACTGAAGCTTTCTTT. The encoded protein is CASSPDDRPNTEAFF.

This clone occurred once. This chain uses TRBV14 with TRBJ1-4, with D possibly matching TRBD1 (5 bases). This CDR3 is built from 13 residues. Trimming shortened V by 2 bases and J by 12 bases, and 13 bases separated the two germline ends. Germline V CDR1 and CDR2: SGHDN, FVKESK. CDR3 in DNA: TGTGCCAGCAGCCAAAACAGGATTGGGGAACTGTTTTTT. Translating it yields CASSQNRIGELFF.

This chain connects TRBV30 to TRBJ2-2; TRBD1 might be the D (6 bases). V shed 8 bases and J shed 6 bases, with 22 bases lying between them. CDR1 is GTSNPN and CDR2 is SVGIG in the germline V gene (reference sequence). CDR3 length: 15 amino acids. CDR3 in DNA: TGTGCCCCCCCAAGCGAGGGGGAGAGACCCGGGGAGCTGTTTTTT. Protein product: CAPPSEGERPGELFF.

The V gene is TRBV5-1, the J gene TRBJ1-1; no firm D call. Germline-derived CDR1 and CDR2 are SGHRS and YFSETQ. The V and J ends lost 5 bases and 4 bases respectively, with 15 bases between them. This CDR3 spans 14 amino acids. The CDR3 protein is CASSLEGRRTEAFF. CDR3 in DNA: TGCGCCAGCAGTCTAGAGGGTAGGCGCACTGAAGCTTTCTTT.

The chain recombines TRBV21-1 with TRBJ1-1. TRBV21-1 is listed as a pseudogene. CDR3 length equals 15 residues. The CDR3 sequence: CASSKDEEPNTEAFF. As DNA, the CDR3 is TGTGCCAGCAGCAAAGATGAGGAGCCGAACACTGAAGCTTTCTTT.

J is TRBJ2-3 and V is TRBV3-1 (or the pseudogene TRBV3-2), with no clear D. Looked up from germline, CDR1 is LGHDT and CDR2 is YNNKEL (reference sequence). This CDR3 spans 12 amino acids. V lost 4 bases to trimming and J lost 5 bases, with 7 bases between them. The CDR3 DNA is TGTGCCAGCAGCCCTAATGGAGATACGCAGTATTTT. Translated: CASSPNGDTQYF.

As concerns this clone: Distinct nucleotide sequences in the sample also encode this CDR3. The CDR3 DNA follows: TGTGCCAGCAGTTTACGGCAGGGGGGGAATCAGCCCCAGCATTTT. Protein sequence: CASSLRQGGNQPQHF. The chain links TRBV28 to TRBJ1-5, with TRBD1 matching over 7 bases. Trimming at V came to 2 bases and at J to 4 bases, leaving 5 bases not matched to a gene. Germline lookup yields CDR1 MDHEN and CDR2 SYDVKM. The CDR3 loop spans 15 amino acids.

The J gene is TRBJ2-3, the V gene TRBV13; 7 bases align to TRBD1. The CDR3 contains 15 residues. Germline V CDR1 and CDR2: PRHDT, FYEKMQ (reference sequence). The V and J ends lost 3 bases and 2 bases, in that order; junction bases with no gene match: 5. The CDR3: CASSFRDSHTDTQYF. CDR3 bases: TGTGCCAGCAGCTTCCGGGACAGCCACACAGATACGCAGTATTTT. Combining the CDR3 with reference TRBV13 and TRBJ2-3 gives the whole variable domain AAGVIQSPRHLIKEKRETATLKCYPIPRHDTVYWYQQGPGQDPQFLISFYEKMQSDKGSIPDRFSAQQFSDYHSELNMSSLELGDSALYFCASSFRDSHTDTQYFGPGTRLTVL.

The gene calls are TRBV7-9 and TRBJ2-1; the match to TRBD2 covers 11 bases. Germline values: CDR1 SEHNR, CDR2 FQNEAQ (reference sequence). The CDR3 contains 14 residues. V trimming: 3 bases; J trimming: 9 bases; junction bases outside the gene matches: 4. The CDR3 DNA sequence: TGTGCCAGCAGCTTGGGGACTAGCGGTGGTGAGCAGTTCTTC. It encodes CASSLGTSGGEQFF. The whole variable domain, filled in from reference TRBV7-9 and TRBJ2-1, reads DTGVSQNPRHKITKRGQNVTFRCDPISEHNRLYWYRQTLGQGPEFLTYFQNEAQLEKSRLLSDRFSAERPKGSFSTLEIQRTEQGDSAMYLCASSLGTSGGEQFFGPGTRLTVL.

The chain recombines TRBV27 with TRBJ1-5, with D uncertain. Trimming took 3 bases from V and 0 from J, leaving 6 bases between them. The CDR3 totals 14 residues. Germline CDR1 MNHEY, CDR2 SMNVEV (reference sequence). The CDR3 reads CASSLSYSNQPQHF. CDR3 nucleotides: TGTGCCAGCAGTTTGAGTTATAGCAATCAGCCCCAGCATTTT.